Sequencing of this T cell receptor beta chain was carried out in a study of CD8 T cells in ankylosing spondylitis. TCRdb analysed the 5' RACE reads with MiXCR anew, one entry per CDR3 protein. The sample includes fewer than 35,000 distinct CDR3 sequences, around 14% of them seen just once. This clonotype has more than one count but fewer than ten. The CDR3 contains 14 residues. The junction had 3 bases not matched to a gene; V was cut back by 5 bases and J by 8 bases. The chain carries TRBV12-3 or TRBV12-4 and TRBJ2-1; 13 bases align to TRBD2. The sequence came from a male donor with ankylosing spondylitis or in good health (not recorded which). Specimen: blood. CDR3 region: CASSRTSGSDEQFF. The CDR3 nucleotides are TGTGCCAGCAGTCGGACTAGCGGGAGCGATGAGCAGTTCTTC.